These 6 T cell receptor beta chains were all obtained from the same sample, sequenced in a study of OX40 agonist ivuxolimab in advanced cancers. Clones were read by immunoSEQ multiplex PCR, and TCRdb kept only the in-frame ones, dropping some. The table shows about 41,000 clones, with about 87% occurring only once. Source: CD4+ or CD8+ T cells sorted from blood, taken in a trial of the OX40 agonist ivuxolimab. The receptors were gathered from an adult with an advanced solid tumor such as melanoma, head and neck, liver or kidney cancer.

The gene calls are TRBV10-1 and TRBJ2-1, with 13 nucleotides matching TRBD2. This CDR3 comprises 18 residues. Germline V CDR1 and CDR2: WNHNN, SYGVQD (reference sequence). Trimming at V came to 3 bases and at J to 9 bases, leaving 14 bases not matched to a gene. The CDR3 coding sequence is TGCGCCAGCAGTGACCCTCGGACTAGCGGGAGTCTTCTTTCTGAGCAGTTCTTC. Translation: CASSDPRTSGSLLSEQFF.

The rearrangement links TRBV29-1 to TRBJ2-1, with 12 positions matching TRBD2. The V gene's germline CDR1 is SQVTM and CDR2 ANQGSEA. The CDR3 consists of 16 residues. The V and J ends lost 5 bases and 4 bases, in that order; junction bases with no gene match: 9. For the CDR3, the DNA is TGCAGCGTTATTCTCTCTAGCGGGAGGGCTTACAATGAGCAGTTCTTC. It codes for CSVILSSGRAYNEQFF.

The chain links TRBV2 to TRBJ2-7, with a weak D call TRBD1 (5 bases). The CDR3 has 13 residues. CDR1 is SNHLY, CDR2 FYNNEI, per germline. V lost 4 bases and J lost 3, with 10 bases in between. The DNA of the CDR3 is TGTGCCAGCAGTGGGTCAGGGCACTACGAGCAGTACTTC. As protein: CASSGSGHYEQYF. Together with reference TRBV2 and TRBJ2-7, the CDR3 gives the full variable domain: EPEVTQTPSHQVTQMGQEVILRCVPISNHLYFYWYRQILGQKVEFLVSFYNNEISEKSEIFDDQFSVERPDGSNFTLKIRSTKLEDSAMYFCASSGSGHYEQYFGPGTRLTVT.

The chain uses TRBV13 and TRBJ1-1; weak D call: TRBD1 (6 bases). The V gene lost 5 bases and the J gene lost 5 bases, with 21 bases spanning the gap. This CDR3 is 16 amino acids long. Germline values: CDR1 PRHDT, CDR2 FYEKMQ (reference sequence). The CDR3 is CASSPERGSQRTEAFF. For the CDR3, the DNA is TGTGCCAGCAGCCCGGAGAGGGGGTCGCAACGGACTGAAGCTTTCTTT.

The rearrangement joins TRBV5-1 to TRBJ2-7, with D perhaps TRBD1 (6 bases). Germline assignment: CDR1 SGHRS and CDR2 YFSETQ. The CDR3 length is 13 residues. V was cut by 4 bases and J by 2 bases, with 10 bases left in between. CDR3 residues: CASSVGAPYEQYF. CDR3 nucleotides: TGCGCCAGCAGCGTGGGGGCCCCCTACGAGCAGTACTTC.

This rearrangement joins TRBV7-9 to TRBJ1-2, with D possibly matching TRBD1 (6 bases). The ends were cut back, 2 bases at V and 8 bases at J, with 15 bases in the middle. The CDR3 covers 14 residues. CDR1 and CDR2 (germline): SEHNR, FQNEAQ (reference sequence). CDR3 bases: TGTGCCAGCAGCTTAACGGACAGTATGACGGGCTACACCTTC. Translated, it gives CASSLTDSMTGYTF.